This T cell receptor beta chain stems from a study of CD8+ T cells in alopecia areata. Extraction of RNA preceded its reverse transcription into cDNA, which served as the sequencing template. Using immunoSEQ multiplex PCR, the repertoire was profiled, and TCRdb retains in-frame clones only, with some absent. This sample has roughly 100,000 clones, with roughly 53% found just once. Looked up from germline, CDR1 is SNHLY and CDR2 is FYNNEI. CDR3 size: 13 residues. V gave up 6 bases and J gave up 1 base, with 10 bases separating them. Isolation of CD4+ and CD8+ T cells from PBMCs was achieved by sorting.

This receptor was obtained from a human donor in good health. The gene calls are TRBV2 and TRBJ2-7; D perhaps matches TRBD1 (6 bases). Sequencing was carried out using CD4+ T cells sorted from blood. CDR3 nucleotide sequence: TGTGCCAGCAGCTCTGGACAGTCCTACGAGCAGTACTTC. Protein product: CASSSGQSYEQYF.